The next 7 T cell receptor beta chains were all read from a single sample in a study of blood T cell repertoires in COVID-19. Assay: immunoSEQ multiplex PCR; the TCRdb copy retains only in-frame clones and omits some. Of more than 200,000 clones in the sample, almost 90% are singletons; the top ten hold over 1.2%. Sequences were obtained from peripheral blood. Every receptor here comes from an elderly man with acute or convalescent COVID-19.

The chain has TRBV11-2 and TRBJ1-1; D is unclear. Trimming shortened V by 5 bases and J by 11 bases, and 9 bases separated the two germline ends. CDR1 SGHAT and CDR2 FQNNGV come from the germline V gene. The CDR3 length is 10 residues. The CDR3 protein is CASSLRSAFF. The CDR3 region has the DNA TGTGCCAGCAGCCTCAGATCCGCTTTCTTT.

This clone was picked up one time. The chain links TRBV5-1 to TRBJ1-3, with D tentatively TRBD1 (5 bases). This CDR3 is 16 amino acids long. V was pared by 4 bases and J by 0 bases, with 14 bases between. Per germline, CDR1 SGHRS and CDR2 YFSETQ. CDR3 sequence reads: CASSQSGLLSGNTIYF. In DNA form, the CDR3 reads TGCGCCAGCAGCCAATCGGGACTTCTCTCTGGAAACACCATATATTTT.

The V and J genes are TRBV25-1 and TRBJ2-7; 7 bases are a match to TRBD2. Germline CDR1 reads MGHDK; CDR2 reads SYGVNS. The CDR3 covers 13 residues. Here the CDR3 reads CAPKAGIPYEQYF. DNA for the CDR3: TGTGCGCCCAAAGCGGGGATTCCCTACGAGCAGTACTTC.

The chain links TRBV3-1 (or the pseudogene TRBV3-2) to TRBJ1-1; no definite D call. The V and J ends lost 0 bases and 2 bases respectively, with 22 bases between them. The CDR3 spans 19 residues. Germline V gives CDR1 LGHDT, CDR2 YNNKEL (reference sequence). The CDR3 DNA is TGTGCCAGCAGCCAAGATCTTGGAGCAGCAAGCCGCCGCAACACTGAAGCTTTCTTT. Its protein is CASSQDLGAASRRNTEAFF.

The chain joins TRBV6-5 to TRBJ2-1; D is possibly TRBD1 (6 bases). CDR3 length equals 14 residues. The ends were cut back, 9 bases at V and 5 bases at J, with 17 bases in the middle. CDR1 MNHEY and CDR2 SVGAGI come from the germline V gene. The chain's CDR3 is CASTGISHNNEQFF. CDR3 nucleotide sequence: TGTGCCAGTACAGGGATTTCGCACAACAATGAGCAGTTCTTC.

The chain carries TRBV5-4 and TRBJ2-1; D is undetermined. The CDR3 spans 14 residues. The germline gives CDR1 SGHNT, CDR2 YYREEE (reference sequence). V lost 0 bases and J lost 8, with 12 bases in between. The CDR3 sequence is CASSLGWSVDEQFF. The CDR3 coding sequence is TGTGCCAGCAGCTTGGGCTGGAGTGTCGATGAGCAGTTCTTC.

This sequence joins TRBV7-2 and TRBJ2-4, with 8 bases matching TRBD1. V dropped 2 bases and J dropped 4; count of bases not matched to a gene: 7. CDR1 and CDR2 from the germline V gene are SGHTA and FQGNSA. This CDR3 spans 16 amino acids. CDR3 sequence reads: CASSLLGRQGKNIQYF. CDR3 bases: TGTGCCAGCAGCTTACTAGGCAGACAGGGGAAAAACATTCAGTACTTC.